The source of this T cell receptor beta chain is a study of blood T cells in healthy people across ages. Combining a sample-barcoded 5' primer with a J-beta primer mix, a second PCR ran for roughly 7 to 12 cycles. Via MiXCR, TCRdb re-called the 5' RACE reads, giving one row per CDR3 protein. The sample comprises about 510,000 distinct CDR3 sequences, approximately 26% of which are singletons, and approximately 3.3% rests with the top ten. Germline V gene data show CDR1 as MNHNY and CDR2 as SVGAGI (reference sequence). CDR3 size: 15 residues. In its sample, this clonotype was seen a few times. A read error may account for a junction end that differs from germline. The sample was also reused in another study, on T cells of mothers and their children.

The source material was blood. This TCR was recovered from a boy under 10 years old in good health. The chain has TRBV6-6 and TRBJ2-3; D call uncertain. In nucleotides, the CDR3 is TGCGCCAGCAGTTACTTGCTCGGTAGCACAGATACGCAGTATTTT. It codes for CASSYLLGSTDTQYF.